Shown below are 30 T cell receptor beta chains from a single sample sequenced in a study of blood T cell repertoires in COVID-19. Produced via immunoSEQ multiplex PCR; TCRdb's table is partial and in-frame only. Among about 41,000 clones listed, nearly 90% were seen once. The sample consisted of peripheral blood. The origin of the receptors is a man aged 60 to 75 with acute or convalescent COVID-19.

The rearrangement uses TRBV19 and TRBJ1-2; no clear D. CDR3 length: 12 amino acids. V was cut by 4 bases and J by 7 bases, with 10 bases left in between. Germline CDR1 is LNHDA and CDR2 is SQIVND (reference sequence). The CDR3 coding sequence is TGTGCCAGTAGTACCCCAGGAGGTGGCTACACCTTC. Its protein product is CASSTPGGGYTF.

This chain connects TRBV5-1 to TRBJ2-6; tentative D call: TRBD1 (6 bases). The CDR3 totals 15 residues. Germline CDR1 and CDR2: SGHRS and YFSETQ. V lost 3 bases to trimming and J lost 3 bases, with 10 bases between them. The CDR3 nucleotides are TGCGCCAGCAGCTCCAGGGGCGGTGGGGCCAACGTCCTGACTTTC. Protein product: CASSSRGGGANVLTF.

Only one count was recorded for this clone. V is TRBV19 and J is TRBJ2-7; 8 nucleotides line up with TRBD2. CDR3 length: 14 amino acids. Germline CDR1 is LNHDA and CDR2 is SQIVND (reference sequence). The trim removed 1 base at V and 3 bases at J, leaving 2 bases unmatched. This CDR3 is CASSIGAGGYEQYF. CDR3 nucleotide sequence: TGTGCCAGTAGTATAGGGGCGGGGGGCTACGAGCAGTACTTC.

This chain links TRBV9 with TRBJ1-4; D uncertain. Germline CDR1 reads SGDLS; CDR2 reads YYNGEE. The CDR3 runs 14 residues. The V and J ends lost 1 base and 3 bases respectively, with 7 bases between them. This chain's CDR3 is CASSVSLANEKLFF. Here the CDR3 DNA reads TGTGCCAGCAGCGTATCCCTAGCTAATGAAAAACTGTTTTTT.

This sequence joins TRBV5-5 and TRBJ1-1, with D unresolved. V gave up 3 bases and J gave up 1 base, with 19 bases separating them. Germline lookup yields CDR1 SGHKS and CDR2 YYEKEE (reference sequence). This CDR3 has 17 residues. DNA for the CDR3: TGTGCCAGCAGCTCCGTGGGCCTTAGAGATAGGAACACTGAAGCTTTCTTT. Translated, it gives CASSSVGLRDRNTEAFF. The whole variable domain, remainder taken from reference TRBV5-5 and TRBJ1-1, is DAGVTQSPTHLIKTRGQQVTLRCSPISGHKSVSWYQQVLGQGPQFIFQYYEKEERGRGNFPDRFSARQFPNYSSELNVNALLLGDSALYLCASSSVGLRDRNTEAFFGQGTRLTVV.

The V gene is TRBV19, the J gene TRBJ2-5; weak D call: TRBD2 (7 bases). The CDR3 length is 14 residues. Trimming cost V 0 bases and J 5 bases, with 10 bases left between them. CDR1 is LNHDA, CDR2 SQIVND, per germline (reference sequence). The CDR3 is CASSIEGGAETQYF. The CDR3 bases are TGTGCCAGTAGTATAGAAGGGGGGGCGGAGACCCAGTACTTC.

The chain joins TRBV9 to TRBJ1-2; 11 positions match TRBD1. The CDR3 has 17 residues. Germline V CDR1 and CDR2: SGDLS, YYNGEE. Trimming at V came to 2 bases and at J to 1 base, leaving 7 bases not matched to a gene. In nucleotides, the CDR3 is TGTGCCAGCAGCGTCGGGACAGGGGGATATTTTAACTATGGCTACACCTTC. As protein: CASSVGTGGYFNYGYTF.

This chain joins TRBV6-5 and TRBJ2-2; D not certain. CDR3 length: 14 amino acids. The germline V gene encodes CDR1 MNHEY and CDR2 SVGAGI. Trimming took off 2 bases at V and 3 bases at J, with 7 bases between the two ends. In DNA form, the CDR3 reads TGTGCCAGCAGTTACGAGGAGTACACCGGGGAGCTGTTTTTT. Amino acid sequence: CASSYEEYTGELFF.

V is TRBV18 and J is TRBJ2-7, with D hard to call. From germline, CDR1 is KGHSH and CDR2 LQKENI. This CDR3 region has 16 residues. V lost 4 bases and J 3 bases, leaving 19 bases between the germline ends. Here the CDR3 reads CASSRPGGSSNYEQYF. The CDR3 nucleotides read TGTGCCAGCTCACGACCAGGCGGATCTTCCAACTACGAGCAGTACTTC.

This chain joins TRBV9 and TRBJ2-1; D may be TRBD1 (6 bases). The V gene lost 0 bases and the J gene lost 8 bases, with 12 bases spanning the gap. Germline-derived CDR1 and CDR2 are SGDLS and YYNGEE. The CDR3 is made up of 14 amino acids. CDR3 nucleotides: TGTGCCAGCAGCGTAGGAGCAGGGGCCCATGAGCAGTTCTTC. As protein: CASSVGAGAHEQFF.

The J gene is TRBJ2-6, the V gene TRBV4-3; 7 bases align to TRBD1. J lost 8 bases, V lost 1 base, and 5 bases had no gene match. The CDR3 spans 15 residues. Per the germline V gene, CDR1 is LGHNA and CDR2 is YSLEER. CDR3 sequence reads: CASSQVQGFPNVLTF. The CDR3, as DNA: TGCGCCAGCAGCCAAGTACAGGGGTTTCCCAACGTCCTGACTTTC.

The gene calls are TRBV4-1 and TRBJ2-5, with D perhaps matching TRBD2 (6 bases). With 3 bases removed from V and 4 bases from J, the gap between germline ends came to 9 bases. Germline assignment: CDR1 MGHRA and CDR2 YSYEKL. CDR3 length: 13 residues. Here the CDR3 reads CASSQSRGETQYF. The CDR3 nucleotides read TGCGCCAGCAGCCAGTCGCGGGGAGAGACCCAGTACTTC.

The V call is TRBV13, the J call TRBJ2-1; the D gene is possibly TRBD1 (5 bases). Germline V CDR1 and CDR2: PRHDT, FYEKMQ (reference sequence). CDR3 size: 13 residues. V shed 5 bases and J shed 5 bases, with 10 bases lying between them. The CDR3, as DNA: TGTGCCAGCAGCCCCGACAGCCACAATGAGCAGTTCTTC. Its protein is CASSPDSHNEQFF.

The chain combines TRBV4-3 with TRBJ2-2; 8 bases line up with TRBD1. Germline V gives CDR1 LGHNA, CDR2 YSLEER. The CDR3 is made up of 14 amino acids. V shed 1 base and J 9 bases; nucleotides not matched to a gene: 4. CDR3 coding DNA: TGCGCCAGCAGCCAAGTGGCCAGGGGGCGGGAGCTGTTTTTT. Protein product: CASSQVARGRELFF.

The chain uses TRBV6-5 and TRBJ1-3; 7 bases agree with TRBD1. V dropped 2 bases and J dropped 4; count of bases not matched to a gene: 2. The CDR3 spans 14 residues. Germline CDR1 and CDR2: MNHEY and SVGAGI. The CDR3, as DNA: TGTGCCAGCAGTTACGGGACAGAAGGAAACACCATATATTTT. Its protein is CASSYGTEGNTIYF.

The V gene is TRBV2, the J gene TRBJ2-3; 8 bases fit TRBD1. This CDR3 has 14 amino acids. Trimming removed 7 bases from V and 1 base from J; junction bases left unmatched: 4. The germline V gene has CDR1 SNHLY and CDR2 FYNNEI. The CDR3 bases are TGTGCCAGCACCCTGACAGGGGGCACAGATACGCAGTATTTT. Protein sequence: CASTLTGGTDTQYF.

This clone is medium-sized by share. At the DNA level, this CDR3 is encoded by other sequences in the same sample as well. The rearrangement joins TRBV4-1 to TRBJ1-1; no clear D gene. V lost 0 bases and J 0 bases, leaving 11 bases between the germline ends. The CDR3 length is 16 residues. Germline CDR1 MGHRA, CDR2 YSYEKL. Written as DNA, the CDR3 is TGCGCCAGCAGCCAAGAATCCAGATCCATGAACACTGAAGCTTTCTTT. This gives the protein CASSQESRSMNTEAFF.

Here the CDR3 DNA reads TGCGCCAGCAGCCAAGTAAAGCCAGGGGTAAACACTGAAGCTTTCTTT. Its protein product is CASSQVKPGVNTEAFF. The chain uses TRBV4-3 and TRBJ1-1, with D perhaps matching TRBD1 (6 bases). This CDR3 is 16 amino acids long. V was trimmed by 1 base and J by 2 bases, leaving 14 bases between them. The germline V gene has CDR1 LGHNA and CDR2 YSLEER.

This sequence joins TRBV23-1 and TRBJ2-2, with 8 bases matching TRBD2. TRBV23-1 is recorded as an ORF, its role being uncertain. CDR3 length equals 16 residues. Trimming at V came to 3 bases and at J to 5 bases, leaving 8 bases not matched to a gene. This CDR3 is CASSHSREGITGELFF. The CDR3 coding sequence is TGCGCCAGCAGTCATTCCCGGGAGGGGATTACCGGGGAGCTGTTTTTT.

The chain joins TRBV4-2 to TRBJ2-5, with D possibly matching TRBD2 (6 bases). Deletions cut 0 bases from V and 5 bases from J, with 13 bases between. The CDR3 is 15 residues long. Germline loops: CDR1 LGHNA, CDR2 YNFKEQ. This CDR3 reads CASSQDLGGRETQYF. CDR3 nucleotide sequence: TGTGCCAGCAGCCAAGATCTCGGGGGACGCGAGACCCAGTACTTC.

The V call is TRBV2, the J call TRBJ2-3; TRBD1 is a possible D gene (5 bases). This CDR3 has 15 residues. From germline, CDR1 is SNHLY and CDR2 FYNNEI. The germline V and J ends were trimmed by 6 bases and 0 bases, with 13 bases remaining between them. CDR3 in amino acids: CASRVDTASTDTQYF. CDR3 DNA: TGTGCCAGCAGAGTGGACACCGCTAGCACAGATACGCAGTATTTT. The whole variable domain, filled in from reference TRBV2 and TRBJ2-3, reads EPEVTQTPSHQVTQMGQEVILRCVPISNHLYFYWYRQILGQKVEFLVSFYNNEISEKSEIFDDQFSVERPDGSNFTLKIRSTKLEDSAMYFCASRVDTASTDTQYFGPGTRLTVL.

This clone was seen a handful of times. The CDR3 DNA follows: TGTGCCAGCAGCCTCGACAGGACTTGGACCGGGGAGCTGTTTTTT. It specifies CASSLDRTWTGELFF. The chain has TRBV6-2 or TRBV6-3 and TRBJ2-2; the D gene is possibly TRBD1 (6 bases). From germline, CDR1 is MNHEY and CDR2 SVGEGT. Trimming stripped 6 bases from V and 5 bases from J, with 16 bases between. The CDR3 has 15 amino acids.

V and J are TRBV10-2 and TRBJ2-2, with D tentatively TRBD1 (5 bases). V lost 4 bases and J lost 4, with 7 bases in between. The CDR3 runs to 13 residues. From germline, CDR1 is WSHSY and CDR2 SAAADI. The CDR3 nucleotides read TGCGCCAGCAGTGCTGACAGCACCGGGGAGCTGTTTTTT. The encoded protein is CASSADSTGELFF.

This chain links TRBV3-1 (or the pseudogene TRBV3-2) with TRBJ1-1; D is possibly TRBD1 (6 bases). The germline V and J ends were trimmed by 3 bases and 0 bases, with 8 bases remaining between them. Germline V gene data show CDR1 as LGHDT and CDR2 as YNNKEL (reference sequence). The CDR3 spans 14 residues. The CDR3: CASSQGHMNTEAFF. In DNA, the CDR3 is TGTGCCAGCAGCCAGGGACATATGAACACTGAAGCTTTCTTT.

CDR3 nucleotides: TGTGCCAGCAGTTTATCGGGACAGGGTGGCGGCTACACCTTC. Translating gives CASSLSGQGGGYTF. V usage is TRBV27 and J usage is TRBJ1-2; 9 bases align to TRBD1. The CDR3 is 14 amino acids. J was trimmed by 8 bases and V by 0 bases; bases with no gene match: 4. Germline values: CDR1 MNHEY, CDR2 SMNVEV (reference sequence).

The gene calls are TRBV7-2 and TRBJ2-1; 12 bases are a match to TRBD2. Germline assignment: CDR1 SGHTA and CDR2 FQGNSA. The CDR3 is 18 amino acids. Unmatched junction bases numbered 7, after V lost 2 bases and J lost 2 bases. CDR3 sequence: CASSLQTSGGSAYNEQFF. CDR3 DNA: TGTGCCAGCAGCTTACAAACTAGCGGGGGGTCAGCCTACAATGAGCAGTTCTTC.

The chain uses TRBV30 and TRBJ2-1; maybe TRBD1 (6 bases). Trimming left V 1 base short and J 2 bases short, with 12 bases between. The CDR3 runs 15 residues. Germline V gene sequence: CDR1 GTSNPN, CDR2 SVGIG (reference sequence). CDR3 bases: TGTGCCTGGAGTGAACAGGGTTTGCCCTACAATGAGCAGTTCTTC. Protein sequence: CAWSEQGLPYNEQFF.

The chain recombines TRBV7-2 with TRBJ1-2; 12 nucleotides match TRBD1. This CDR3 has 15 amino acids. After removal of 4 bases from V and 8 bases from J, the junction contained 8 bases not matched to a gene. CDR1 SGHTA and CDR2 FQGNSA come from the germline V gene. CDR3 sequence reads: CASSSGQGAVRGYTF. The CDR3 nucleotides read TGTGCCAGCAGCTCGGGACAGGGGGCGGTGAGGGGCTACACCTTC.

The chain carries TRBV5-6 and TRBJ1-2, with D possibly TRBD1 on 6 matching bases. Looked up from germline, CDR1 is SGHDT and CDR2 is YYEEEE. CDR3 length equals 18 residues. With 0 bases removed from V and 4 bases from J, the gap between germline ends came to 22 bases. This CDR3 reads CASSLVGGAQLTGYGYTF. In nucleotides, the CDR3 is TGTGCCAGCAGCTTGGTAGGGGGGGCCCAGCTAACTGGCTATGGCTACACCTTC.

The J gene is TRBJ1-2, the V gene TRBV5-8, with D possibly TRBD1 on 5 matching bases. The CDR3 has 15 amino acids. V dropped 2 bases and J dropped 6 bases, with 17 bases sitting between them. The V gene's germline CDR1 is SGHTS and CDR2 YDEGEE. This CDR3 reads CASSLSQGFRHGYTF. The CDR3 bases are TGTGCCAGCAGCTTAAGCCAGGGATTCCGCCATGGCTACACCTTC.